The rows below give T cell receptor beta chains drawn from one sample of a study of identical twins. One entry per CDR3 protein, called by TCRdb with MiXCR from the 5' RACE reads. Among around 1.7 million distinct CDR3 sequences, less than 40% were seen once, and the ten largest hold about 0.3%. Sequencing was carried out using cord blood. The receptor set was obtained from a newborn girl in good health. Each CDR3 is given with its conserved first and last residue. A D gene is named only where the DNA matches it firmly. Clone size is not always given. Where it is, it says once, few, many or a class for expanded clones.

D gene: .; clone size: .; J gene: TRBJ2-7; V gene: TRBV6-1; CDR3 protein: CASKVSYYEQYF; CDR3 DNA: TGTGCCAGCAAGGTCAGTTACTACGAGCAGTACTTC
D gene: .; clone size: few; J gene: TRBJ1-1; V gene: TRBV6-2/TRBV6-3; CDR3 protein: CASTPDRLEAFF; CDR3 DNA: TGTGCCAGCACCCCCGACAGGCTTGAAGCTTTCTTT
D gene: .; clone size: .; J gene: TRBJ2-7; V gene: TRBV20-1; CDR3 protein: CSAKDSYEQYF; CDR3 DNA: TGCAGTGCCAAGGACTCCTACGAGCAGTACTTC
D gene: TRBD1; clone size: .; J gene: TRBJ1-2; V gene: TRBV10-3; CDR3 protein: CAISEFLDRVFNYGYTF; CDR3 DNA: TGTGCCATCAGTGAGTTCCTAGACAGGGTGTTTAACTATGGCTACACCTTC
D gene: TRBD2; clone size: .; J gene: TRBJ2-3; V gene: TRBV5-1; CDR3 protein: CASSLTSGSGDTQYF; CDR3 DNA: TGTGCCAGCAGTTTAACTAGCGGGAGTGGGGATACGCAGTATTTT
D gene: .; clone size: .; J gene: TRBJ2-2; V gene: TRBV9; CDR3 protein: CASSPTVVGELFF; CDR3 DNA: TGTGCCAGCAGCCCGACGGTGGTCGGGGAGCTGTTTTTT
D gene: TRBD2; clone size: few; J gene: TRBJ2-3; V gene: TRBV29-1; CDR3 protein: CSVQAGGSTDTQYF; CDR3 DNA: TGCAGCGTTCAGGCGGGGGGAAGCACAGATACGCAGTATTTT
D gene: TRBD2; clone size: .; J gene: TRBJ2-4; V gene: TRBV28; CDR3 protein: CASSLSGSGNIQYF; CDR3 DNA: TGTGCCAGCAGCCTAAGCGGGAGCGGAAACATTCAGTACTTC
D gene: TRBD1; clone size: .; J gene: TRBJ2-3; V gene: TRBV6-5; CDR3 protein: CASSYDRGVTDTQYF; CDR3 DNA: TGTGCCAGCAGTTACGACAGGGGGGTCACAGATACGCAGTATTTT
D gene: .; clone size: .; J gene: TRBJ2-1; V gene: TRBV28; CDR3 protein: CASSFGPLDIIAYNEQFF; CDR3 DNA: TGTGCCAGCAGTTTCGGCCCACTAGATATTATCGCCTACAATGAGCAGTTCTTC
D gene: .; clone size: .; J gene: TRBJ2-7; V gene: TRBV20-1; CDR3 protein: CSARVMGLRGAYNEQYF; CDR3 DNA: TGCAGTGCTAGAGTTATGGGCCTGAGGGGGGCCTACAATGAGCAGTACTTC
D gene: .; clone size: .; J gene: TRBJ2-1; V gene: TRBV11-2; CDR3 protein: CASSLGSGAAYNEQFF; CDR3 DNA: TGTGCCAGCAGCTTAGGGTCGGGAGCGGCCTACAATGAGCAGTTCTTC
D gene: .; clone size: many; J gene: TRBJ2-1; V gene: TRBV11-2; CDR3 protein: CASSSVWAQQFF; CDR3 DNA: TGTGCCAGCAGCTCCGTTTGGGCCCAGCAGTTCTTC
D gene: .; clone size: many; J gene: TRBJ1-5; V gene: TRBV12-3/TRBV12-4; CDR3 protein: CASSLGASNQPQHF; CDR3 DNA: TGTGCCAGCAGCTTGGGGGCTAGCAATCAGCCCCAGCATTTT
D gene: TRBD2; clone size: .; J gene: TRBJ2-7; V gene: TRBV27; CDR3 protein: CASIGSLGLAASSYNEQYF; CDR3 DNA: TGTGCCAGCATCGGGTCGCTAGGACTAGCGGCCAGCTCCTACAATGAGCAGTACTTC
D gene: .; clone size: .; J gene: TRBJ1-2; V gene: TRBV3-1; CDR3 protein: CASSQASGPYGYTF; CDR3 DNA: TGTGCCAGCAGCCAAGCTAGTGGGCCCTATGGCTACACCTTC
D gene: .; clone size: few; J gene: TRBJ2-2; V gene: TRBV25-1; CDR3 protein: CASSEWDIGRNTGELFF; CDR3 DNA: TGTGCCAGCAGTGAATGGGACATCGGACGCAACACCGGGGAGCTGTTTTTT
D gene: .; clone size: .; J gene: TRBJ2-3; V gene: TRBV12-5; CDR3 protein: CVSGLVRSGREADTQYF; CDR3 DNA: TGTGTTAGTGGTTTGGTACGGAGCGGAAGGGAAGCGGATACGCAGTATTTT
D gene: .; clone size: many; J gene: TRBJ2-5; V gene: TRBV29-1; CDR3 protein: CSAGLNQRETQYF; CDR3 DNA: TGCAGCGCCGGACTTAACCAAAGGGAGACCCAGTACTTC
D gene: TRBD2; clone size: .; J gene: TRBJ2-2; V gene: TRBV4-2; CDR3 protein: CASSQEESGGPNTGELFF; CDR3 DNA: TGTGCCAGCAGCCAAGAAGAAAGCGGGGGGCCGAACACCGGGGAGCTGTTTTTT
D gene: .; clone size: .; J gene: TRBJ2-7; V gene: TRBV29-1; CDR3 protein: CSVGRDRYEQYF; CDR3 DNA: TGCAGCGTTGGTCGGGATCGCTACGAGCAGTACTTC
D gene: TRBD2; clone size: once; J gene: TRBJ2-3; V gene: TRBV6-6; CDR3 protein: CASSRAGHTDTQYF; CDR3 DNA: TGTGCCAGCAGCCGAGCGGGGCACACAGATACGCAGTATTTT
D gene: TRBD1; clone size: .; J gene: TRBJ1-2; V gene: TRBV20-1; CDR3 protein: CSARGQRKFYGYTF; CDR3 DNA: TGCAGTGCTAGGGGACAGCGGAAATTCTATGGCTACACCTTC
D gene: TRBD2; clone size: .; J gene: TRBJ2-1; V gene: TRBV19; CDR3 protein: CASSMDRSSGRVQTNNEQFF; CDR3 DNA: TGTGCCAGTAGTATGGACCGTTCTAGCGGGAGGGTCCAAACTAACAATGAACAGTTCTTC
D gene: .; clone size: few; J gene: TRBJ2-3; V gene: TRBV20-1; CDR3 protein: CSARVVDTQYF; CDR3 DNA: TGCAGTGCCAGAGTGGTGGATACGCAGTATTTT
D gene: TRBD2; clone size: few; J gene: TRBJ2-1; V gene: TRBV3-1; CDR3 protein: CASSHVKTSGGYNEQFF; CDR3 DNA: TGTGCCAGCAGCCACGTTAAGACTAGCGGGGGCTACAATGAGCAGTTCTTC
D gene: TRBD2; clone size: .; J gene: TRBJ2-1; V gene: TRBV3-1; CDR3 protein: CASSSSWLAGVDEQFF; CDR3 DNA: TGTGCCAGCAGTTCATCCTGGCTAGCGGGAGTGGATGAGCAGTTCTTC
D gene: TRBD1; clone size: few; J gene: TRBJ2-5; V gene: TRBV29-1; CDR3 protein: CSVNRDRGQTQYF; CDR3 DNA: TGCAGCGTTAACCGGGACAGAGGACAGACCCAGTACTTC
D gene: TRBD2; clone size: few; J gene: TRBJ2-1; V gene: TRBV20-1; CDR3 protein: CSARDRVAGDFWGFF; CDR3 DNA: TGCAGTGCTAGAGATCGGGTAGCGGGAGATTTCTGGGGGTTCTTC
D gene: .; clone size: .; J gene: TRBJ2-2; V gene: TRBV20-1; CDR3 protein: CSANPMGRLAGELFF; CDR3 DNA: TGCAGTGCTAACCCGATGGGACGCCTAGCTGGGGAGCTGTTTTTT
D gene: .; clone size: few; J gene: TRBJ1-1; V gene: TRBV28; CDR3 protein: CASSRSGPMNTEAFF; CDR3 DNA: TGTGCCAGCAGTCGGTCGGGACCCATGAACACTGAAGCTTTCTTT
D gene: TRBD1; clone size: .; J gene: TRBJ2-4; V gene: TRBV7-8; CDR3 protein: CASSLALRQGGKIAKNIQYF; CDR3 DNA: TGTGCCAGCAGCTTAGCCCTTAGACAGGGCGGAAAGATAGCCAAAAACATTCAGTACTTC
D gene: TRBD2; clone size: .; J gene: TRBJ2-2; V gene: TRBV3-1; CDR3 protein: CASSQERGGARELFF; CDR3 DNA: TGTGCCAGCAGCCAAGAACGCGGGGGGGCAAGGGAGCTGTTTTTT
D gene: TRBD1; clone size: .; J gene: TRBJ1-2; V gene: TRBV7-8; CDR3 protein: CASRLWAPGQDTPGSYTF; CDR3 DNA: TGTGCCAGCAGGTTATGGGCACCGGGACAGGATACCCCCGGGAGCTACACCTTC
D gene: .; clone size: few; J gene: TRBJ1-1; V gene: TRBV5-1; CDR3 protein: CASSLAYGDTEAFF; CDR3 DNA: TGCGCCAGCAGCTTGGCCTACGGGGACACTGAAGCTTTCTTT
D gene: TRBD2; clone size: few; J gene: TRBJ2-3; V gene: TRBV25-1; CDR3 protein: CASSESSGSTDTQYF; CDR3 DNA: TGTGCCAGCAGTGAATCTAGCGGGAGCACAGATACGCAGTATTTT
D gene: TRBD2; clone size: .; J gene: TRBJ2-1; V gene: TRBV5-1; CDR3 protein: CASSLVRLAGISYNEQFF; CDR3 DNA: TGCGCCAGCAGCTTGGTGAGGCTAGCGGGCATATCCTACAATGAGCAGTTCTTC
D gene: .; clone size: .; J gene: TRBJ2-7; V gene: TRBV7-9; CDR3 protein: CASNPADSYNEQYF; CDR3 DNA: TGTGCCAGCAACCCAGCGGACTCCTACAATGAGCAGTACTTC
D gene: .; clone size: few; J gene: TRBJ2-5; V gene: TRBV20-1; CDR3 protein: CSAPLQQETQYF; CDR3 DNA: TGCAGTGCTCCATTGCAGCAAGAGACCCAGTACTTC
D gene: .; clone size: once; J gene: TRBJ2-2; V gene: TRBV6-5; CDR3 protein: CAGSYSKTSLNGELFF; CDR3 DNA: TGTGCCGGCAGTTACTCGAAAACTAGCCTGAACGGGGAGCTGTTTTTT
D gene: TRBD2; clone size: few; J gene: TRBJ2-2; V gene: TRBV4-2; CDR3 protein: CASSRGVASGRFSNTGELFF; CDR3 DNA: TGTGCCAGCAGCCGCGGGGTCGCTAGCGGGAGGTTTTCGAACACCGGGGAGCTGTTTTTT
D gene: .; clone size: .; J gene: TRBJ2-7; V gene: TRBV3-1; CDR3 protein: CASSQELGDEQYF; CDR3 DNA: TGTGCCAGCAGCCAAGAGCTGGGGGACGAGCAGTACTTC
D gene: TRBD2; clone size: .; J gene: TRBJ2-1; V gene: TRBV6-6; CDR3 protein: CASSPTGGGSSYNEQFF; CDR3 DNA: TGTGCCAGCAGCCCCACGGGCGGGGGTAGCTCCTACAATGAGCAGTTCTTC
D gene: TRBD1; clone size: few; J gene: TRBJ2-1; V gene: TRBV2; CDR3 protein: CASSGHRGLLVENEQFF; CDR3 DNA: TGTGCCAGCAGTGGGCACAGGGGGCTTCTTGTAGAGAATGAGCAGTTCTTC
D gene: .; clone size: .; J gene: TRBJ2-7; V gene: TRBV28; CDR3 protein: CASSFILGDWTSPTYEQYF; CDR3 DNA: TGTGCCAGCAGTTTTATCTTAGGGGACTGGACGAGCCCTACCTACGAGCAGTACTTC
D gene: TRBD1; clone size: .; J gene: TRBJ2-4; V gene: TRBV18; CDR3 protein: CASSRSGQGGGNIQYF; CDR3 DNA: TGTGCCAGCTCACGCTCGGGACAGGGAGGCGGAAACATTCAGTACTTC
D gene: .; clone size: .; J gene: TRBJ2-3; V gene: TRBV18; CDR3 protein: CASSPNRLRTDTQYF; CDR3 DNA: TGTGCCAGCTCCCCAAACAGGCTACGCACAGATACGCAGTATTTT
D gene: .; clone size: .; J gene: TRBJ2-3; V gene: TRBV7-9; CDR3 protein: CASSLLGARSTDTQYF; CDR3 DNA: TGTGCCAGCAGCTTACTGGGGGCCCGTAGCACAGATACGCAGTATTTT
D gene: .; clone size: .; J gene: TRBJ1-2; V gene: TRBV6-1; CDR3 protein: CASSPGEVSGDLYGYTF; CDR3 DNA: TGTGCCAGCAGTCCCGGCGAAGTGTCAGGGGATCTCTATGGCTACACCTTC
D gene: .; clone size: few; J gene: TRBJ2-7; V gene: TRBV20-1; CDR3 protein: CSARDSGSTTYEQYF; CDR3 DNA: TGCAGTGCTAGAGATTCCGGGAGTACGACCTACGAGCAGTACTTC
D gene: .; clone size: .; J gene: TRBJ2-7; V gene: TRBV29-1; CDR3 protein: CSAGYQQGGEQYF; CDR3 DNA: TGCAGCGCTGGTTATCAACAGGGTGGAGAGCAGTACTTC
D gene: .; clone size: many; J gene: TRBJ2-1; V gene: TRBV5-1; CDR3 protein: CASSLRHYNEQFF; CDR3 DNA: TGCGCCAGCAGCTTGCGCCACTACAATGAGCAGTTCTTC
D gene: .; clone size: few; J gene: TRBJ2-7; V gene: TRBV7-2; CDR3 protein: CASSVGAGSSPEQYF; CDR3 DNA: TGTGCCAGCAGCGTGGGGGCCGGGAGTTCCCCCGAGCAGTACTTC
D gene: .; clone size: many; J gene: TRBJ2-7; V gene: TRBV5-1; CDR3 protein: CASSFWTLSYEQYF; CDR3 DNA: TGCGCCAGCAGCTTCTGGACCCTCTCCTACGAGCAGTACTTC
D gene: .; clone size: few; J gene: TRBJ1-2; V gene: TRBV12-3/TRBV12-4; CDR3 protein: CASSPYRLWGYGYTF; CDR3 DNA: TGTGCCAGCAGTCCTTACAGGCTTTGGGGCTATGGCTACACCTTC
D gene: TRBD2; clone size: few; J gene: TRBJ2-7; V gene: TRBV4-1; CDR3 protein: CASSQQRLAVDEQYF; CDR3 DNA: TGCGCCAGCAGCCAACAACGACTAGCGGTAGATGAGCAGTACTTC
D gene: .; clone size: .; J gene: TRBJ2-7; V gene: TRBV28; CDR3 protein: CASSFPPRDYEQYF; CDR3 DNA: TGTGCCAGCAGTTTCCCCCCGAGGGACTACGAGCAGTACTTC